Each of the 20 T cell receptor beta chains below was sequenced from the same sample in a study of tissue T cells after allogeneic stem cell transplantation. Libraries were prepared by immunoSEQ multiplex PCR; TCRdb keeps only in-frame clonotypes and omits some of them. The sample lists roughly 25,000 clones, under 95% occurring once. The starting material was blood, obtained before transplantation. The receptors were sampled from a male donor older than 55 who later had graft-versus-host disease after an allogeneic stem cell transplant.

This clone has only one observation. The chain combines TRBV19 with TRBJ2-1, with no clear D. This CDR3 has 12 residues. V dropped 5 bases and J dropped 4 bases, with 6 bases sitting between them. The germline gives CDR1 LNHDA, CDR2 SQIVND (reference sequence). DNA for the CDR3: TGTGCCAGTAGTTTTAGATACAATGAGCAGTTCTTC. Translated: CASSFRYNEQFF.

Here the CDR3 reads CATSDRVWQYF. In DNA form, the CDR3 reads TGTGCCACCAGTGACAGGGTTTGGCAGTACTTC. The chain links TRBV24-1 to TRBJ2-7; perhaps TRBD1 as D (5 bases). CDR3 length: 11 amino acids. Germline loops: CDR1 KGHDR, CDR2 SFDVKD. V was cut by 4 bases and J by 9 bases, with 9 bases left in between.

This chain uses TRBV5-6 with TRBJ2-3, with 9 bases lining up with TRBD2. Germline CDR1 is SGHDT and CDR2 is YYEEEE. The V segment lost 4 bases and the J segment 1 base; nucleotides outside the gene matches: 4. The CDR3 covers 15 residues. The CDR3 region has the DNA TGTGCCAGCAGCCGCAGACTAGCGGGCACAGATACGCAGTATTTT. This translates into CASSRRLAGTDTQYF.

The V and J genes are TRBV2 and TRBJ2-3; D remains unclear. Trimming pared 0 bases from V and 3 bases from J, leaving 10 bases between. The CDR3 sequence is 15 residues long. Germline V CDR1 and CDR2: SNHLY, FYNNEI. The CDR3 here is CASSEATDRTDTQYF. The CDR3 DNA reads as TGTGCCAGCAGTGAAGCGACGGACCGAACAGATACGCAGTATTTT.

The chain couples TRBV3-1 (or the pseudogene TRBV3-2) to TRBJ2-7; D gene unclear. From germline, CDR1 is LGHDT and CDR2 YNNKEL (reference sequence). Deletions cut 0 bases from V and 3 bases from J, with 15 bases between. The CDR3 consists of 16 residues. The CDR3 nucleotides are TGTGCCAGCAGCCAAGAGGGTGGTACATGGGACTACGAGCAGTACTTC. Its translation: CASSQEGGTWDYEQYF.

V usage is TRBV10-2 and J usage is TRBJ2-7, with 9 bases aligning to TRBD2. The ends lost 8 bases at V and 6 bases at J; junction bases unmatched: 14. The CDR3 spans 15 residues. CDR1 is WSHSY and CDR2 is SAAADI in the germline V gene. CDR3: CASGAGGSILREQYF. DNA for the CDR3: TGCGCCAGCGGAGCGGGGGGCTCTATACTACGCGAGCAGTACTTC.

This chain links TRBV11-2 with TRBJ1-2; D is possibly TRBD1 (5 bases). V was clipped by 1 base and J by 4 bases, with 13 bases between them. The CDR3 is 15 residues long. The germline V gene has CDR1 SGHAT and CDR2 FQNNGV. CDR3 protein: CASSLAGWGGYGYTF. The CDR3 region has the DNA TGTGCCAGCAGCTTAGCTGGATGGGGCGGCTATGGCTACACCTTC.

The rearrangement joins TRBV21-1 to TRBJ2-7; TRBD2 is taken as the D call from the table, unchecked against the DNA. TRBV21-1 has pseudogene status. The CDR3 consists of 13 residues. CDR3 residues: CASSLQASGEQYF. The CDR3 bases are TGTGCCAGCAGCCTCCAAGCTTCCGGGGAGCAGTACTTC.

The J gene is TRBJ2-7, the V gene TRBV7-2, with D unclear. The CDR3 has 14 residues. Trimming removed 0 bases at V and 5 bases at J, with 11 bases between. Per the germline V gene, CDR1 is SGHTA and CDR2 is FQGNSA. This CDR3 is CASSLARPLDEQYF. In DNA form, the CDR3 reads TGTGCCAGCAGCTTAGCCAGACCCCTGGACGAGCAGTACTTC.

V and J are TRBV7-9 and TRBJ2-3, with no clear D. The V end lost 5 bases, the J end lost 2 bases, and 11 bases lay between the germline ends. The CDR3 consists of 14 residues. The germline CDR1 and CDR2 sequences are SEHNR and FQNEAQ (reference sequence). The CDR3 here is CASSPRTFTDTQYF. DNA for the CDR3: TGTGCCAGCAGCCCCCGGACCTTCACAGATACGCAGTATTTT.

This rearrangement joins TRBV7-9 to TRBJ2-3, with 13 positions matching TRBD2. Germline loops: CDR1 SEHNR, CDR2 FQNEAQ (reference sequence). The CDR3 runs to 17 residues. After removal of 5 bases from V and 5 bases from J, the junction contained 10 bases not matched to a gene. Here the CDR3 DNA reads TGTGCCAGCAGCCCTCATCCACTAGCGGGAGGGCGAGATACGCAGTATTTT. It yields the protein CASSPHPLAGGRDTQYF.

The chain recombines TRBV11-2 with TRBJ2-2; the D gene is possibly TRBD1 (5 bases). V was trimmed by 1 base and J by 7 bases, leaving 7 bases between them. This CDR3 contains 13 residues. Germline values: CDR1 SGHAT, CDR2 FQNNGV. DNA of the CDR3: TGTGCCAGCAGCTTAGGGGGCGACGGGGAGCTGTTTTTT. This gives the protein CASSLGGDGELFF.

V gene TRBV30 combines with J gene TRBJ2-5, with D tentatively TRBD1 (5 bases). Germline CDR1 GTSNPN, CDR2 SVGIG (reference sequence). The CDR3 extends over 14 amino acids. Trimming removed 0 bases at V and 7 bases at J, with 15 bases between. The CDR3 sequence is CAWSVLGQSVTQYF. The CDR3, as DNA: TGTGCCTGGAGTGTACTGGGGCAGTCAGTGACCCAGTACTTC.

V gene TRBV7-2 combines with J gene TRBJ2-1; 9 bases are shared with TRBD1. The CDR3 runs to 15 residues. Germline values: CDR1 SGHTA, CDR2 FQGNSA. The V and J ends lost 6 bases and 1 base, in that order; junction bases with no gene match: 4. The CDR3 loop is CASRPDRGSYNEQFF. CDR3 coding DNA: TGTGCCAGCAGACCCGACAGGGGGTCCTACAATGAGCAGTTCTTC.

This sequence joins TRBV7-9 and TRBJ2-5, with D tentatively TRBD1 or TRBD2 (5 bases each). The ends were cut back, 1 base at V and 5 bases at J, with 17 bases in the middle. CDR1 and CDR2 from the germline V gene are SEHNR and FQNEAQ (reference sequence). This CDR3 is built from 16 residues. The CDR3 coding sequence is TGTGCCAGCAGCTTAGTAGGGGACGTTCCGAAGGAGACCCAGTACTTC. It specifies CASSLVGDVPKETQYF.

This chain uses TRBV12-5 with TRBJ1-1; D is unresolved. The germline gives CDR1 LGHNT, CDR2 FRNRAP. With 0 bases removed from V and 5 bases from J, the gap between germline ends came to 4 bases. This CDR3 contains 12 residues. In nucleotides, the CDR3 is TGTGCTAGTGGTTTGGTAGTGACTGAAGCTTTCTTT. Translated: CASGLVVTEAFF.

CDR3 in amino acids: CASSRQGVLYNEQFF. In DNA, the CDR3 is TGTGCCAGCAGCCGACAGGGGGTACTTTACAATGAGCAGTTCTTC. This chain links TRBV7-6 with TRBJ2-1; 9 nucleotides align to TRBD1. This CDR3 is built from 15 residues. Germline V gives CDR1 SGHVS, CDR2 FNYEAQ. V dropped 5 bases and J dropped 4; count of bases not matched to a gene: 6.

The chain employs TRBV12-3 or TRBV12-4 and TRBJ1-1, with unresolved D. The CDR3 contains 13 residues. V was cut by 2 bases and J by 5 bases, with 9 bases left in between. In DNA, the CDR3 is TGTGCCAGCAGTTTATATCAAGGAACTGAAGCTTTCTTT. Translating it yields CASSLYQGTEAFF.

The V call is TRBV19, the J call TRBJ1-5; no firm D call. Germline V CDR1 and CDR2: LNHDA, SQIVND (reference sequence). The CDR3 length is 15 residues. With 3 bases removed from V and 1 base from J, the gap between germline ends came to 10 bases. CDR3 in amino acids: CASSIVRVSNQPQHF. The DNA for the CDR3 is TGTGCCAGTAGTATTGTTAGGGTCAGCAATCAGCCCCAGCATTTT.

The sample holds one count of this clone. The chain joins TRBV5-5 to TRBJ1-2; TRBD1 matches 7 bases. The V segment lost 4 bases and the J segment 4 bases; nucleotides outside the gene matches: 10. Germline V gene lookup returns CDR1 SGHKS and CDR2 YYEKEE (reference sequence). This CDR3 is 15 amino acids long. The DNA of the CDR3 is TGTGCCAGCAGCCCTCGGACAGGCAGAGGCTATGGCTACACCTTC. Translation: CASSPRTGRGYGYTF.